The clone carrying this T cell receptor beta chain occurred a few times. The target antigen is unknown. Germline V gene data show CDR1 as MNHEY and CDR2 as SVGAGI. The CDR3 extends over 15 amino acids. Unmatched junction bases numbered 14, after V lost 9 bases and J lost 5 bases. cDNA libraries for TCR beta contained unique molecular identifiers. The yield from around 1 to 10 million T cells was around 500,000 cDNA molecules in total. From the PCR reads, TCRdb called clonotypes with MiXCR, one entry per CDR3 protein. This sample carries roughly 600,000 distinct CDR3 sequences, roughly 45% of them seen once, and the ten largest clones take about 1.8%. This sample is drawn from a study of post-analysis software for immune sequencing data. Study context: Courses of disease covered relapsing-remitting, secondary progressive and progressive-relapsing multiple sclerosis.

Overall study findings and caveats: F measure grouped same-batch samples tightly together. A few TRBV segments appeared more often in patients than in controls, and TRBV5-6, TRBV5-1 and TRBV20-1 were among these. Diversity measured as normalized Chao1 was significantly lower in multiple sclerosis patients than in controls.

The sequenced sample was blood. The source is a girl aged 10-17 years with multiple sclerosis. This sequence joins TRBV6-5 and TRBJ2-7; 9 nucleotides line up with TRBD1. CDR3 in amino acids: CASQQSGTGFHEQYF. The CDR3 nucleotides read TGTGCCAGTCAACAATCCGGGACAGGGTTCCACGAGCAGTACTTC.